The sequence of this T cell receptor (beta chain) was determined in a study of cytomegalovirus exposure and HLA in healthy donors (dated 2017 in TCRdb). With regard to the full study: An earlier analysis of approximately 640 of the donors reported 250 to 300 Gb of sequence data and 120 million or so unique TCR beta sequences from 150 million to 200 million T cells. Roughly 300 gigabases of sequencing data and tens of millions of unique TCR sequences were included in an early release covering 550 to 650 HLA-typed donors. Of the 350 to 400 genotyped donors, roughly 80% fell in the genetic ancestry cluster associated with self-reported Caucasian donors. The study aimed to test whether signatures of past pathogen exposure could be identified by cataloging public T cell receptors. The T cell repertoires of 666 subjects were profiled by immunosequencing and related to cytomegalovirus serostatus. Besides the first cohort of roughly 700 subjects, a separate validation cohort made up of 90 to 150 different subjects was used. The study combined high-throughput TCR immunosequencing, statistical association of individual TCRs with disease status, and machine learning to predict cytomegalovirus infection status. A later analysis re-examined previously published TCR beta repertoires from around 670 donors and added high-resolution HLA genotyping to investigate patterns of TCR occurrence. In the later analysis, no new phenotypic data were used to find candidate immune exposures; instead, reliance was placed on TCR beta sequences and their occurrence across donors. An earlier analysis of nearly 600 of the donors applied high-throughput TCR beta sequencing to assess whether each TCR beta V gene segment acted as functional or pseudogenic. Donor age, sex, ethnicity and CMV serostatus were compiled alongside the repertoire data. A later genetic analysis used genome-wide SNP genotypes for about 65% of the 666 donors, treating that subset as a discovery cohort. Every repertoire in the discovery cohort had been generated on one and the same sequencing platform. HLA typing included class I and class II loci at four-digit resolution. Typing coverage varied by locus: roughly 620-640 donors for A, B, C, DRB1 and DQB1; approximately 560 for DQA1; around 610 for DPA1; 400 to 480 for DPB1. Because of strong linkage in the cohort, four or five DR-DQ haplotypes were treated as single units for association and clustering. Among over 350 genotyped donors of the cohort, an average of around 240,000 unique TCR beta nucleotide sequences were sequenced per donor, roughly a sixth of them non-productive. The paper's findings and limits, for the study overall: Assigning TCR associations to individual alleles was difficult when HLA alleles, especially DR and DQ, strongly co-occurred. A few of the identified cytomegalovirus-associated TCR beta chains were confirmed in vitro to be specific for cytomegalovirus antigens. A cluster of highly shared sequence variants was judged likely to be a technical artifact of the sequencing pipeline. Immune exposure information for the cohort was limited to CMV serostatus. A later genetic analysis reported fewer N-insertions in productive TCRs among donors in an Asian-associated ancestry cluster than the approximately 700-donor mean. A later analysis associated about 18,000 TCR beta sequences with specific HLA alleles at a false discovery rate of 0.05. Because HLA typing was missing for some donors at each locus, association tests included only the typed subset. Sequencing depth was assumed to be roughly uniform across donors in the presence/absence analyses, though that assumption may not hold. An earlier analysis of approximately 530 of the donors showed that most TCR beta V segments appeared in productive rearrangements either about 90% or about 30% of the time, which broadly matched IMGT annotations. In a later analysis, HLA-associated TCR beta chains were found to be more clonally expanded and to have lower generation probabilities than equally common non-associated chains. A later analysis found that most CMV-associated TCR beta chains appeared HLA-restricted, with HLA associations seemingly driven largely by CMV exposure. Because counts were too low, fewer than 20 rarely observed V segments, including chromosome 9 orphons, were excluded from the earlier analysis of some 540 of the donors. Correlated functional status among segregating V segments might reflect linkage disequilibrium, but an unknown experimental factor could not be ruled out. A later analysis reported that several top co-occurrence clusters appeared linked to parvovirus B19, influenza, CMV and Epstein-Barr virus. A further reported finding was that TCR beta sequences accurately predicted the HLA-A and HLA-B alleles for most subjects in the first cohort. In a later genetic analysis, a missense DCLRE1C variant was associated with V-gene and J-gene trimming of TCR beta chains, and the association was replicated in an independent cohort. In both the original and validation cohorts, the classifier was reported to diagnose cytomegalovirus status with high specificity and sensitivity. The authors suggested that the approach could potentially be generalized to other disease states and immunological phenotypes. The study gave a list of around 170 TCR beta chains associated with cytomegalovirus. In a later analysis, the rate of TCR association differed among HLA loci, with DRB1 alleles having the most associated TCRs and HLA-C alleles having the fewest. Across donors, most TCR sequences were observed very rarely, whereas some public TCRs were present in many individuals. The 87-base-pair reads could not distinguish some IMGT-functional V segments, including TRBV6-2 and TRBV6-3, so those segments were excluded. In this cohort, only TCR beta chains were sequenced, and detectable features were limited by the absence of alpha or paired-chain data.

The cohort was made up of about 670 healthy bone marrow donors. All cohort members were sampled while nominally healthy, although unrecorded immune exposures were likely present. The donor tested CMV seronegative, placing the donor among the approximately 360 seronegative members of the cohort. Every donor gave a peripheral blood sample, and the peripheral blood mononuclear cells from that sample were used for TCR beta sequencing. Genomic DNA was extracted from the blood cell samples with the Qiagen DNeasy Blood Extraction Kit. Preparation of the library involved the immunoSEQ multiplex PCR assay. A mixture of 60 forward primers for TCR Vbeta segments and 13 reverse primers for TCR Jbeta segments was used in the multiplex PCR. The CDR3 region of rearranged TCR beta genes was amplified from genomic DNA with a multiplex PCR assay. The amplified TCR beta libraries were sequenced on the Illumina HiSeq System as 87-base-pair reads. As for the original processing: A later analysis tallied roughly 78 million unique TCR beta chains across the 666 repertoires, and approximately 12 million of those chains were shared by two or more donors. A nearest-neighbor algorithm error-corrected the raw reads and collapsed the reads into unique sequences, merging closely related sequences to remove PCR and sequencing errors. V, D and J gene segments were assigned by aligning CDR3 sequences to IMGT reference sequences. For a sequence to be retained, at least a six-nucleotide match to both a V gene segment and a J gene segment was required. A rearrangement counted as productive if the CDR3 had no stop codons and remained in frame with V and J, and every other rearrangement counted as non-productive. Following IMGT convention, CDR3 was defined as the stretch from the second conserved V-encoded cysteine up to the conserved J-encoded phenylalanine. In an earlier analysis of 550 to 650 of the donors, sequences lacking an unambiguous match to a single V gene segment were excluded. In an earlier analysis of approximately 560 of the donors, a V segment was called functional when productive rearrangements were above 56.7%, and segregating when the standard deviation between donors exceeded 5%. A statistical classification framework was developed to diagnose cytomegalovirus status using the catalog of TCR beta chain sequences. In a later analysis, TCR nucleotide sequences were compared against IMGT/GENE-DB human TR gene sequences so that V and J genes could be assigned. A later analysis assigned CDR3 sequences and most-parsimonious VDJ recombination scenarios with the TCRdist pipeline. A later analysis defined each TCR beta chain by its CDR3 amino acid sequence plus V-gene family, and excluded reads lacking a unique V-gene family. In a later analysis, approximately 640 highly shared, low-generation-probability nucleotide sequences were removed to address suspected cross-contamination and a sequencing artifact. A later analysis calculated a clonal expansion index for each public chain from normalized within-repertoire ranks of inferred template counts. In a later analysis, generation probabilities were computed using a VDJ recombination model fitted to out-of-frame rearrangements, and the results were checked against IGoR. In a later analysis, hypergeometric tests were used to score TCR-TCR, TCR-HLA and TCR-CMV co-occurrence, with a repertoire-size bias correction applied to TCR pairs. To estimate false discovery rates, a later analysis permuted the HLA or CMV assignments 20 times. A later analysis grouped co-occurring TCRs with DBSCAN, adding TCRdist sequence similarity when clustering within HLA-allele-positive subsets. Repertoires with fewer than 30,000 or more than 120,000 public chains, plus five repertoires with anomalous nucleotide sharing, were excluded from co-occurrence clustering. TCRdb provides this immuneACCESS table in a form limited to in-frame rearrangements. Some clones are lacking; in checked studies, under half of them reflect an unresolved V gene, and why the rest are absent is not known. Clone size and the V and J calls come from that table; the DNA yielded D and trimming. This sample comprises over 130,000 clones, approximately 79% of them detected only once. The top ten clones comprise less than 1.5% of the sample.

The CDR1 and CDR2 encoded by the germline V gene are MGHDK and SYGVNS. At the junction V is shortened by 5 bases and J by 3 bases, with 8 bases in between. The CDR3 sequence holds 12 residues, the cysteine and phenylalanine included. The only DNA kept is the CDR3, 36 bases in frame from the first base. Concerning this clone: What this receptor recognizes is not known. No much larger clone is present one base from it, and per-base qualities are unavailable.

The chain joins TRBV25-1 to TRBJ2-7, with TRBD1 perhaps the D gene, on 6 matching bases. Material: PBMCs. The clonotype originates from a female donor in good health and CMV-seronegative. CDR3 protein: CASSRTVYEQYF. The nucleotide sequence reads TGTGCCAGCAGTCGGACAGTCTACGAGCAGTACTTC.